This T cell receptor (beta chain) was sequenced in a study of cytomegalovirus exposure and HLA in healthy donors. The PCR ran on 60 Vbeta and 13 Jbeta primers. Sequencing was performed with immunoSEQ multiplex PCR; in TCRdb, only in-frame clones are kept and a portion is missing. The sample shows 120,000 to 150,000 clones, around three fifths of them seen only once. CDR1 SGHNT and CDR2 YYREEE come from the germline V gene (reference sequence). The CDR3 is 13 amino acids. V was shortened by 1 base and J by 5 bases, with 7 bases between the two germline ends. Study-wide points: Association of a missense DCLRE1C variant with TCR beta V- and J-gene trimming was reported in a later analysis. In a later analysis, productive TCRs from donors in an Asian-associated ancestry cluster reportedly carried fewer N-insertions than the cohort mean.

This clone was detected a few times. Its antigen remains unknown. This receptor was taken from a male donor in good health and CMV-seronegative. The sequencing sample was made of PBMCs. J is TRBJ1-5 and V is TRBV5-4, with D hard to call. The CDR3 reads CASSLSPDQPQHF. The CDR3 DNA is TGTGCCAGCAGCTTGTCTCCCGATCAGCCCCAGCATTTT.